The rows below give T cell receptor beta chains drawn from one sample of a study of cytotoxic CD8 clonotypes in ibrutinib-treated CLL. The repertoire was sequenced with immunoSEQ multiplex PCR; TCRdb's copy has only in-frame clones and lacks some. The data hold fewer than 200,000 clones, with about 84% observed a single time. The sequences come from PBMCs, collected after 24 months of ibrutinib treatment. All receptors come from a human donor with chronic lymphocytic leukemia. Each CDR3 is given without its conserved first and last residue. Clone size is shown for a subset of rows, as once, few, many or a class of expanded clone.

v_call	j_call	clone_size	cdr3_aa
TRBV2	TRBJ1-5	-	ASSEQGQLNQPQH
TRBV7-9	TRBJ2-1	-	ASSSPSGNQF
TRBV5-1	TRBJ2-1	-	ASHGASNNEQF
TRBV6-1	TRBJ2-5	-	ASSPLAGAGETQY
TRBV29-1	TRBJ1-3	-	SAVDGTYTLGNTIY
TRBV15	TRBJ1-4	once	ATSRAGTGEEKLF
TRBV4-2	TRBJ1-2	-	ASGLEGSLVHGYT
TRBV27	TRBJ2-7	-	ASSLHPDRESYEQY
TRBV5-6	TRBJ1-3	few	ASSGTGTQRNTIY
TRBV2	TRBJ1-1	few	ASSGLGALDTEAF
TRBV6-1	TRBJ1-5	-	ASSAGTGAYSNQPQH
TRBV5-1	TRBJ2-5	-	ASSHGGAQETQY
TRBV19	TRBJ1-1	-	ASSPHRQGRETEAF
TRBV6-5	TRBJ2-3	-	ASSYSHGAGTDTQY
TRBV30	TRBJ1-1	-	AWSPGLNTEAF
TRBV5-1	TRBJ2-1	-	ASSPGTALVGEQF
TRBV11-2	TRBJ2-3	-	ASQLGYLSTDTQY
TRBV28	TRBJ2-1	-	ASSLFWYNEQF
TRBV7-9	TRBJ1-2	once	ASSLEPTGYT
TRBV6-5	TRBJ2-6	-	ASRKQVAGANVLT
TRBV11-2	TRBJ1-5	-	ASSPGDYSNQPQH
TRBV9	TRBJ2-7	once	ASSPHQTGQLSYEQY
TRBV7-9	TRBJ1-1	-	ASSFGDRRNTEAF
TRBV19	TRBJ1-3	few	ASCSGSSGNTIY
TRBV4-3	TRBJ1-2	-	ASSQFTRDRNGYT
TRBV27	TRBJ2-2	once	ASSLVGFTGELF
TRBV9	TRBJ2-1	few	ASSAPGLQYNEQF
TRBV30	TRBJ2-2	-	AWCFDPSGRPGELF
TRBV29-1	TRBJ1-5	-	SVGQNNQPQH
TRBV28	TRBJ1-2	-	ASTLPGGLGGYT
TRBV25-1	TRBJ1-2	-	ASSDPSGEVAYGYT
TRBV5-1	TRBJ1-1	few	ASSLASPGYRTEAF
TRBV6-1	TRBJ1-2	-	ASPRPDYYGYT
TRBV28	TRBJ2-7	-	ASSSRTGRGEQY
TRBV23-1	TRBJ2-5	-	ASSMRAETQY
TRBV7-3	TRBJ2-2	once	ASSSSPSGASGELF
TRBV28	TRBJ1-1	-	ASSPWAVNTEAF
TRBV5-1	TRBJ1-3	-	ASRSGSSSGNTIY
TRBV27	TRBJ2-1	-	ASSLLAIKISYNEQF
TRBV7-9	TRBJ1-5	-	ASSPLGWDQPQH
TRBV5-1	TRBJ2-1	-	ASSLLPGLYNEQF
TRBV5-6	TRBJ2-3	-	ASSERSRTSAWATDTQY
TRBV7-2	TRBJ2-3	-	ASSLVSGQGVPTDTQY
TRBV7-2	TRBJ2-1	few	ASSTYLDEQF
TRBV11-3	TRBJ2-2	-	ASSLVSVGGGTGELF
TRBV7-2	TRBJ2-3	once	ASGHPGTNTDTQY